Following are 5 T cell receptor beta chains from one sample sequenced in a study of OX40 agonist ivuxolimab in advanced cancers. Measured with immunoSEQ multiplex PCR; TCRdb has only the in-frame clones, and not every one. The sample lists some 72,000 clones; under 85% were seen once. The material was CD4+ or CD8+ T cells sorted from blood, obtained in a trial of the OX40 agonist ivuxolimab. The receptors were gathered from an adult with an advanced solid tumor such as melanoma, head and neck, liver or kidney cancer.

V is TRBV7-9 and J is TRBJ2-3; the D is unclear. The germline CDR1 and CDR2 sequences are SEHNR and FQNEAQ (reference sequence). Deletions cut 5 bases from V and 2 bases from J, with 17 bases between. The length of the CDR3 is 16 residues. CDR3 protein: CASSPRSGSYTDTQYF. CDR3 sequence (DNA): TGTGCCAGCAGCCCGCGTTCCGGGTCCTACACAGATACGCAGTATTTT.

The J gene is TRBJ2-5, the V gene TRBV29-1; TRBD2 is a possible D gene (6 bases). Per germline, CDR1 SQVTM and CDR2 ANQGSEA. The CDR3 is 11 amino acids. V gave up 7 bases and J gave up 5 bases, with 11 bases separating them. The CDR3 bases are TGCAGCGGGACGGAGGGGGAGACCCAGTACTTC. As protein: CSGTEGETQYF.

The chain recombines TRBV2 with TRBJ1-6; possible D gene TRBD1, 5 bases. Germline CDR1 SNHLY, CDR2 FYNNEI. This CDR3 contains 14 residues. V was shortened by 5 bases and J by 7 bases, with 12 bases between the two germline ends. CDR3 in amino acids: CASSLDGANSPLHF. CDR3 nucleotide sequence: TGTGCCAGCAGTTTAGACGGGGCAAATTCACCCCTCCACTTT.

This sequence joins TRBV18 and TRBJ2-1; D perhaps matches TRBD2 (5 bases). Germline V gene data show CDR1 as KGHSH and CDR2 as LQKENI. V lost 6 bases to trimming and J lost 1 base, with 13 bases between them. There are 15 residues in the CDR3. CDR3 sequence (DNA): TGTGCCAGCTCGGTGGAGGACTTATCCTACAATGAGCAGTTCTTC. Translated, it gives CASSVEDLSYNEQFF.

The chain combines TRBV9 with TRBJ2-5; no clear D. V dropped 0 bases and J dropped 5 bases, with 8 bases sitting between them. Germline values: CDR1 SGDLS, CDR2 YYNGEE. The CDR3 has 13 residues. CDR3 amino acids: CASSVGRTETQYF. CDR3 coding DNA: TGTGCCAGCAGCGTAGGCCGGACGGAGACCCAGTACTTC. Full variable domain (rest looked up from reference TRBV9 and TRBJ2-5): DSGVTQTPKHLITATGQRVTLRCSPRSGDLSVYWYQQSLDQGLQFLIQYYNGEERAKGNILERFSAQQFPDLHSELNLSSLELGDSALYFCASSVGRTETQYFGPGTRLLVL.